This entry is about one T cell receptor (beta chain). What it recognizes is unknown. PCR used 60 Vbeta primers and 13 Jbeta primers. The data were produced by immunoSEQ multiplex PCR, yet TCRdb's version contains in-frame clones alone and is incomplete. The sample holds fewer than 100,000 clones, just under 80% seen once. This sample was taken from a study of cytomegalovirus exposure and HLA in healthy donors. The study, taken as a whole, reports: The study put roughly 160 TCR beta chains on its list as cytomegalovirus-associated. Later analysis showed TCR association rates varying by HLA locus, highest for DRB1 and lowest for HLA-C.

This CDR3 region has 16 residues. The V and J ends lost 1 base and 6 bases, in that order; junction bases with no gene match: 9. The germline V gene encodes CDR1 MGHRA and CDR2 YSYEKL. The source is a male donor in good health and CMV-seropositive. This chain uses TRBV4-1 with TRBJ1-2; 9 bases are shared with TRBD1. Sample: PBMCs. CDR3 loop: CASSQVSDRGINGYTF. For the CDR3, the DNA is TGCGCCAGCAGCCAAGTTTCGGACAGGGGAATAAATGGCTACACCTTC.